Listed here is a single TCR beta chain. Its specificity is unknown. The authors made TCR beta cDNA libraries by 5'RACE template switching. This switching added a universal primer site and UMIs. TCRdb re-called the 5' RACE reads and gives one entry per CDR3 protein, without DNA. The sample table includes 500,000 or so distinct CDR3 sequences. These data come from a study of T cells expressing NK-cell markers. Study context: Seven HCMV-seropositive donors and one seronegative donor made up the eight sequenced donors.

Overall study results and limits: Among CD8+ T cells from several donors, dominant NKG2C+ clonotypes accounted for roughly 1.0-7.0%. The HCMV specificity of the expanded NKG2C+ T cell clones stayed unresolved.

The material sequenced was blood T cells: a sorted CD56 or NKG2C T cell subset, CD4+ or CD8+ T cells, or bulk PBMC T cells (not recorded which). The receptor was derived from a man aged 18 to 29 in good health.

The CDR3 region is CASSLIASGTNEQFF. The gene calls are TRBV7-8 and TRBJ2-1; with no DNA, the TCRdb D assignment of TRBD1 cannot be verified. Germline V gene sequence: CDR1 SGHVS, CDR2 FQNEAQ. The CDR3 runs 15 residues.